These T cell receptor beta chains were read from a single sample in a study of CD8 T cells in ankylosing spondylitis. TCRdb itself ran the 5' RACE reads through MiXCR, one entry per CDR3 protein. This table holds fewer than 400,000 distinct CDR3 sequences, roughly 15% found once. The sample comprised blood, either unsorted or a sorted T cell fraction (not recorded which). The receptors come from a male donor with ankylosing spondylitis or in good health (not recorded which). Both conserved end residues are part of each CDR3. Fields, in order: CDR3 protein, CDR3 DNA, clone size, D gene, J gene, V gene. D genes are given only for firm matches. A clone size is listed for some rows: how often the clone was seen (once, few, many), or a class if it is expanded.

CSARGQAGGSSTDTQYF,TGCAGTGCTAGGGGACAAGCGGGGGGGTCTAGCACAGATACGCAGTATTTT,NA,TRBD2,TRBJ2-3,TRBV20-1
CASSFQGSGYEETQYF,TGCGCCAGCAGCTTCCAAGGGTCCGGGTACGAAGAGACCCAGTACTTC,NA,NA,TRBJ2-5,TRBV5-1
CAIRPGTGDGNEQFF,TGTGCCATCAGACCCGGGACAGGGGACGGCAATGAGCAGTTCTTC,few,TRBD1,TRBJ2-1,TRBV10-3
CASSSLLGQETQYF,TGCGCCAGCAGCTCCCTACTGGGCCAAGAGACCCAGTACTTC,NA,NA,TRBJ2-5,TRBV5-1
CASSQARTSGPYNEQFF,TGTGCCAGCAGCCAAGCGAGGACTAGCGGGCCCTACAATGAGCAGTTCTTC,NA,TRBD2,TRBJ2-1,TRBV14
CASAPQSHRSGANVLTF,TGTGCCAGCGCCCCCCAAAGCCATCGCTCTGGGGCCAACGTCCTGACTTTC,few,NA,TRBJ2-6,TRBV6-1
CASSYSGTYEKLFF,TGTGCCAGCAGTTACTCCGGAACTTATGAAAAACTGTTTTTT,NA,NA,TRBJ1-4,TRBV6-5
CASSLPRSTSGGAYEQFF,TGTGCCAGCAGTCTACCCCGATCGACTAGCGGGGGGGCCTATGAGCAGTTCTTC,few,TRBD2,TRBJ2-1,TRBV27
CASSRRERVNTEAFF,TGTGCCAGCAGTAGGAGGGAGAGGGTGAACACTGAAGCTTTCTTT,many,NA,TRBJ1-1,TRBV11-1
CATSGTDAVGTQYF,TGTGCCACCAGTGGCACGGACGCGGTGGGGACGCAGTATTTT,NA,NA,TRBJ2-3,TRBV24-1
CAISSGGSYEQYF,TGTGCCATCAGTTCAGGGGGGAGCTACGAGCAGTACTTC,few,NA,TRBJ2-7,TRBV10-3
CSAPGPGGEAFF,TGCAGTGCTCCGGGACCGGGGGGTGAAGCTTTCTTT,NA,NA,TRBJ1-1,TRBV20-1
CAISETRETQYF,TGTGCCATCAGTGAGACGAGAGAGACCCAGTACTTC,NA,NA,TRBJ2-5,TRBV10-3
CASSSLLDSGELFF,TGTGCCAGCAGTTCTCTGTTGGACAGCGGGGAGCTGTTTTTT,many,NA,TRBJ2-2,TRBV12-3/TRBV12-4
CSAGTGSETQYF,TGCAGCGCCGGGACAGGGTCGGAGACCCAGTACTTC,many,TRBD1,TRBJ2-5,TRBV29-1
CASTDRNIQYF,TGCGCCAGCACCGACAGGAACATTCAGTACTTC,NA,NA,TRBJ2-4,TRBV5-1
CASSPTGQGAKRGTDTQYF,TGTGCCAGCTCACCAACGGGACAGGGGGCGAAAAGGGGCACAGATACGCAGTATTTT,NA,TRBD1,TRBJ2-3,TRBV18
CASRDSGGLGGELFF,TGCGCCAGCAGAGATTCAGGGGGCCTGGGCGGGGAGCTGTTTTTT,many,TRBD1,TRBJ2-2,TRBV5-1
CAISVGGPFSGNTIYF,TGTGCCATCAGTGTGGGGGGGCCCTTCTCTGGAAACACCATATATTTT,few,NA,TRBJ1-3,TRBV10-3
CASRPAGTGIHEQFF,TGTGCCAGCAGGCCCGCCGGGACAGGGATACATGAGCAGTTCTTC,once,TRBD1,TRBJ2-1,TRBV6-1
CSVDPAGGYNEQFF,TGCAGCGTTGATCCAGCGGGGGGCTACAATGAGCAGTTCTTC,few,TRBD2,TRBJ2-1,TRBV29-1
CASSLVLAVTSYEQFF,TGTGCCAGCAGTTTGGTACTAGCGGTAACGAGCTATGAGCAGTTCTTC,few,TRBD2,TRBJ2-1,TRBV12-3/TRBV12-4
CASSPRDMGRPLHF,TGTGCCAGCAGTCCCCGGGACATGGGGCGACCCCTCCACTTT,NA,NA,TRBJ1-6,TRBV27
CASSRGRGKRENGYTF,TGTGCCAGCAGCAGAGGACGTGGGAAAAGGGAGAATGGCTACACCTTC,NA,NA,TRBJ1-2,TRBV21-1
CASSQPPGTSPNEQFF,TGTGCCAGCAGTCAACCCCCCGGGACTAGCCCCAATGAGCAGTTCTTC,few,TRBD2,TRBJ2-1,TRBV6-1
CASSARGLRNEQFF,TGTGCCAGCAGTGCGAGAGGTTTACGGAATGAGCAGTTCTTC,few,NA,TRBJ2-1,TRBV25-1
CATSDPKDGFKQETQYF,TGTGCCACCAGTGATCCCAAGGACGGGTTTAAGCAAGAGACCCAGTACTTC,few,NA,TRBJ2-5,TRBV24-1
CSASPLLGDSPLHF,TGCAGTGCTAGCCCTCTTTTAGGGGATTCACCCCTCCACTTT,NA,NA,TRBJ1-6,TRBV20-1
CASSLGPTSGADTQYF,TGTGCCAGCAGCTTAGGCCCGACTAGCGGGGCGGATACGCAGTATTTT,NA,TRBD2,TRBJ2-3,TRBV5-5
CASSFIAPYNEQFF,TGTGCCAGCAGCTTTATCGCCCCCTACAATGAGCAGTTCTTC,NA,NA,TRBJ2-1,TRBV5-5
CASSLSDRGLETQYF,TGTGCCAGCAGCTTATCGGACAGGGGGTTGGAGACCCAGTACTTC,few,TRBD1,TRBJ2-5,TRBV7-2
CASSLDLGDTEAFF,TGCGCCAGCAGCTTGGATCTAGGGGACACTGAAGCTTTCTTT,few,NA,TRBJ1-1,TRBV5-1
CASSVEGLRTSNTGELFF,TGTGCCAGCAGCGTAGAGGGCCTCAGGACGTCAAACACCGGGGAGCTGTTTTTT,NA,NA,TRBJ2-2,TRBV9
CASTPRGRLNTGELFF,TGTGCCAGCACCCCCCGGGGCAGGCTGAACACCGGGGAGCTGTTTTTT,few,NA,TRBJ2-2,TRBV12-3/TRBV12-4
CSVDRGQEGDTQYF,TGCAGCGTTGACCGGGGACAGGAGGGGGATACGCAGTATTTT,NA,TRBD1,TRBJ2-3,TRBV29-1
CARARQGPRGTEAFF,TGTGCCAGAGCTCGACAGGGACCTCGAGGCACTGAAGCTTTCTTT,few,TRBD1,TRBJ1-1,TRBV2
CASSFGQGANTGELFF,TGCGCCAGCAGCTTCGGACAGGGGGCGAACACCGGGGAGCTGTTTTTT,few,TRBD1,TRBJ2-2,TRBV5-1
CSARDLREKLFF,TGCAGTGCTAGAGATCTACGGGAAAAACTGTTTTTT,few,NA,TRBJ1-4,TRBV20-1
CSARDGTPTTNEQFF,TGCAGTGCTAGAGATGGTACTCCCACGACCAATGAGCAGTTCTTC,NA,NA,TRBJ2-1,TRBV20-1
CASSFGTTSGGKNTGELFF,TGTGCCAGCAGCTTCGGGACGACTAGCGGGGGGAAGAACACCGGGGAGCTGTTTTTT,few,TRBD2,TRBJ2-2,TRBV5-4